Following are 10 T cell receptor beta chains from one sample sequenced in a study of beta chain features in type 1 diabetes. The study's findings and limits: TCRB CDR3s from Type 1 diabetes patients were moderately but significantly shorter in all four CD4+ subsets.

No antigen is known for these receptors. Of the isolated RNA, all was reverse transcribed, and so the sequenced material was expressed TCRB transcripts. Method: immunoSEQ multiplex PCR; TCRdb's copy keeps in-frame clones and lacks some. Here the sample spans almost 350,000 clones, roughly 9% being singletons. The sample was central memory CD4+ T cells from blood. These receptors were collected from a man between 25 and 39 years old with type 1 diabetes.

This clone was seen only a few times. The J gene is TRBJ1-2, the V gene TRBV30, with 8 bases that match TRBD1. The length of the CDR3 is 12 residues. Germline CDR1 is GTSNPN and CDR2 is SVGIG (reference sequence). Trimming cost V 5 bases and J 4 bases; bases outside gene matches: 3. The CDR3 region has the DNA TGTGCCTGGGCCACAGGGGGCTATGGCTACACCTTC. This gives the protein CAWATGGYGYTF.

This clone was observed at least ten times. The chain links TRBV10-3 to TRBJ2-4; 9 positions agree with TRBD1. The length of the CDR3 is 15 residues. The V gene end was trimmed by 1 base and the J gene end by 8 bases; junction bases not matched to a gene: 6. The germline CDR1 and CDR2 sequences are ENHRY and SYGVKD. CDR3 amino acids: CAISELGQGRDIQYF. The CDR3 nucleotides are TGTGCCATCAGTGAGTTGGGACAGGGAAGGGACATTCAGTACTTC.

The chain has TRBV4-3 and TRBJ1-5, with a weak D call TRBD1 (5 bases). Germline lookup yields CDR1 LGHNA and CDR2 YSLEER. The CDR3 length is 13 residues. With 3 bases removed from V and 6 bases from J, the gap between germline ends came to 9 bases. In DNA form, the CDR3 reads TGCGCCAGCAGCCAGAGTGGGGGTCAGCCCCAGCATTTT. This sequence encodes CASSQSGGQPQHF.

This chain joins TRBV21-1 and TRBJ2-5; the table's D call, TRBD2, was not checked against the DNA. TRBV21-1 is a known pseudogene. This CDR3 has 14 residues. This CDR3 reads CARRGLASQETQYF. The CDR3 DNA sequence: TGTGCCCGAAGGGGACTAGCTTCCCAAGAGACCCAGTACTTC.

This clone appeared a few times. The chain couples TRBV30 to TRBJ2-7; 9 bases map to TRBD2. V lost 6 bases, J lost 1 base, and 4 bases stayed unmatched. The V gene's germline CDR1 is GTSNPN and CDR2 SVGIG (reference sequence). The CDR3 sequence is 13 residues long. CDR3 sequence reads: CACQRGVSYEQYF. DNA of the CDR3: TGTGCCTGTCAGCGGGGGGTTTCCTACGAGCAGTACTTC.

The gene calls are TRBV7-8 and TRBJ1-2, with 9 bases fitting TRBD1. CDR3 length: 14 residues. The trim removed 1 base at V and 8 bases at J, leaving 5 bases unmatched. Germline V CDR1 and CDR2: SGHVS, FQNEAQ. The CDR3 DNA reads TGTGCCAGCAGCTTAGGCGGACAGGGGAGAGGCTACACCTTC. Amino acids: CASSLGGQGRGYTF.

The chain uses TRBV7-8 and TRBJ1-1, with 7 bases aligning to TRBD1. V lost 1 base and J lost 5; bases outside the gene matches: 7. The CDR3 sequence is 15 residues long. CDR1 is SGHVS, CDR2 FQNEAQ, per germline. Here the CDR3 DNA reads TGTGCCAGCAGCTTAGTGTTTAGGGGGCGAACTGAAGCTTTCTTT. It encodes CASSLVFRGRTEAFF.

This chain uses TRBV27 with TRBJ2-7, with D tentatively TRBD1 or TRBD2 (5 bases each). Trimming left V 6 bases short and J 0 bases short, with 18 bases between. The length of the CDR3 is 16 residues. Looked up from germline, CDR1 is MNHEY and CDR2 is SMNVEV (reference sequence). Here the CDR3 reads CASRYQGAEGSYEQYF. The CDR3 bases are TGTGCCAGCAGATATCAAGGGGCTGAGGGCTCCTACGAGCAGTACTTC.

The V gene is TRBV15, the J gene TRBJ2-1; D unresolved. Between the trimmed V and J ends, which lost 0 bases and 5 bases, there was a span of 14 bases. The CDR3 runs to 16 residues. Germline assignment: CDR1 LNHNV and CDR2 YYDKDF (reference sequence). DNA for the CDR3: TGTGCCACCAGCAGAGATAATGCGCGGCTAAACAATGAGCAGTTCTTC. Translating it yields CATSRDNARLNNEQFF.

V and J are TRBV7-9 and TRBJ2-7; 12 nucleotides align to TRBD1. V lost 5 bases and J lost 6; bases outside the gene matches: 8. The CDR3 is made up of 15 amino acids. Germline CDR1 SEHNR, CDR2 FQNEAQ (reference sequence). CDR3 amino acids: CASSVSGTGGVEQYF. In nucleotides, the CDR3 is TGTGCCAGCAGCGTCTCCGGGACAGGGGGCGTCGAGCAGTACTTC.